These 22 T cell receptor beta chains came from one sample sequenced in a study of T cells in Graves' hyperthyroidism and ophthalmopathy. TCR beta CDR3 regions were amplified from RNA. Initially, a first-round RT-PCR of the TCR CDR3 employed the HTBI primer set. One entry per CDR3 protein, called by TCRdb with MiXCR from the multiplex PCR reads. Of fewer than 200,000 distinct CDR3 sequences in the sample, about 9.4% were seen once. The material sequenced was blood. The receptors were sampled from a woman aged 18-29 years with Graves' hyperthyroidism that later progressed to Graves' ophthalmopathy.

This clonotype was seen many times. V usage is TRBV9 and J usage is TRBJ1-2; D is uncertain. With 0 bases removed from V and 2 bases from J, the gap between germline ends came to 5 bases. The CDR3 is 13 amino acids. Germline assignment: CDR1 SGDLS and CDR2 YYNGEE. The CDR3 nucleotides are TGTGCCAGCAGCGTAGAGGGAAACTATGGCTACACCTTC. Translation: CASSVEGNYGYTF.

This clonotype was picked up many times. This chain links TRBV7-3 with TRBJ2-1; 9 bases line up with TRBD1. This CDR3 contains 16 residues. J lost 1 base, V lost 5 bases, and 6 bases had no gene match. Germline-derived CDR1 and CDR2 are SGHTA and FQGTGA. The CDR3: CASSLQGATSYNEQFF. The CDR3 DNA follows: TGTGCCAGCAGCCTACAGGGGGCTACGTCCTACAATGAGCAGTTCTTC. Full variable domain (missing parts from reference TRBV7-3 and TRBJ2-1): GAGVSQTPSNKVTEKGKYVELRCDPISGHTALYWYRQSLGQGPEFLIYFQGTGAADDSGLPNDRFFAVRPEGSVSTLKIQRTERGDSAVYLCASSLQGATSYNEQFFGPGTRLTVL.

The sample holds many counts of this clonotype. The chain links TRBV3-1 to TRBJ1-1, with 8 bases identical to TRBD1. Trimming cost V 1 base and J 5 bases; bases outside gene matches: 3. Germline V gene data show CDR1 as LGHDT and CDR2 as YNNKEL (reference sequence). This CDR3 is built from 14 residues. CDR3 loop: CASSQAGGWTEAFF. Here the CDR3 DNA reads TGTGCCAGCAGCCAAGCAGGGGGCTGGACTGAAGCTTTCTTT.

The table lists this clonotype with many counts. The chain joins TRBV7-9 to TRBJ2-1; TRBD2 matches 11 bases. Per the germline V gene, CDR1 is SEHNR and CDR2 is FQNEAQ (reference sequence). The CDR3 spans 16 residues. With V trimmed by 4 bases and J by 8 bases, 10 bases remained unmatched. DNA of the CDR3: TGTGCCAGCAGCTACGGACTAGCGGGTGGGCGGGATGAGCAGTTCTTC. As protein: CASSYGLAGGRDEQFF.

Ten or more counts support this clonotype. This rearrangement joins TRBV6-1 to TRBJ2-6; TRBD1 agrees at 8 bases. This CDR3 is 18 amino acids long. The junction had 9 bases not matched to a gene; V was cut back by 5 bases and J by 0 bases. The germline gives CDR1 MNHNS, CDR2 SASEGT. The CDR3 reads CASSLLGTGLSGANVLTF. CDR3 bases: TGTGCCAGCAGTTTGTTAGGGACAGGTCTCTCTGGGGCCAACGTCCTGACTTTC.

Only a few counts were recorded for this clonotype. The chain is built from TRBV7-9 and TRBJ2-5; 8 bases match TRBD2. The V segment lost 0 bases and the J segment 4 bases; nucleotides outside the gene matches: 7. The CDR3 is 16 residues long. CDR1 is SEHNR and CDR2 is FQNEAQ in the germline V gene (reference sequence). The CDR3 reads CASSLATGGPGETQYF. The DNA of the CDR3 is TGTGCCAGCAGCTTAGCTACGGGAGGGCCTGGAGAGACCCAGTACTTC. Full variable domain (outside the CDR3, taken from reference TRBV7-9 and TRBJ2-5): DTGVSQNPRHKITKRGQNVTFRCDPISEHNRLYWYRQTLGQGPEFLTYFQNEAQLEKSRLLSDRFSAERPKGSFSTLEIQRTEQGDSAMYLCASSLATGGPGETQYFGPGTRLLVL.

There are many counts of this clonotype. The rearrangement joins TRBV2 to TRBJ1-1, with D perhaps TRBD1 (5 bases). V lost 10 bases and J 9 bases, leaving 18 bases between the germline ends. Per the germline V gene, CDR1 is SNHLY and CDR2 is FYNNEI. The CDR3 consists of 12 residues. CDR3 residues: CATQPETVKAFF. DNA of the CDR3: TGTGCCACCCAACCCGAGACAGTTAAAGCTTTCTTT. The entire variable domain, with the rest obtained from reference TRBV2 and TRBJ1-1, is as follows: EPEVTQTPSHQVTQMGQEVILRCVPISNHLYFYWYRQILGQKVEFLVSFYNNEISEKSEIFDDQFSVERPDGSNFTLKIRSTKLEDSAMYFCATQPETVKAFFGQGTRLTVV.

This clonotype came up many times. This CDR3 is CASSPLSGGAFNEQFF. CDR3 nucleotides: TGTGCCAGCAGTCCCCTATCCGGGGGGGCTTTCAATGAGCAGTTCTTC. V is TRBV28 and J is TRBJ2-1; 8 bases fit TRBD2. Trimming removed 5 bases from V and 6 bases from J; junction bases left unmatched: 12. Germline V CDR1 and CDR2: MDHEN, SYDVKM. The CDR3 has 16 residues.

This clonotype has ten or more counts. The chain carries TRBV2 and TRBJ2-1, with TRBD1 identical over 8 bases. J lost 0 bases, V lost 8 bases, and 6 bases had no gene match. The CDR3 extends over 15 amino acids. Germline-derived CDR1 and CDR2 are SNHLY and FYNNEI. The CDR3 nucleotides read TGTGCCAGCTGGGACAGGCCAGACTCCTACAATGAGCAGTTCTTC. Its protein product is CASWDRPDSYNEQFF.

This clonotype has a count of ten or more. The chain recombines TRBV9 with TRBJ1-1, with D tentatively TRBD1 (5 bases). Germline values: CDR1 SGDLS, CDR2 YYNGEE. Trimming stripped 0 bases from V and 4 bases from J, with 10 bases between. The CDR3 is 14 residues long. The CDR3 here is CASSVAGGGTEAFF. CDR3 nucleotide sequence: TGTGCCAGCAGCGTAGCCGGGGGTGGCACTGAAGCTTTCTTT.

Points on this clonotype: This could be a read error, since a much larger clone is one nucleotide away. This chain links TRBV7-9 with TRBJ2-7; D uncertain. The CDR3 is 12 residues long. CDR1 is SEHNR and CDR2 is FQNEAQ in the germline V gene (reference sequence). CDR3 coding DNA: TGTGCCAGCAGCTCCCCCAACTACGAGCGGTACTTC. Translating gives CASSSPNYERYF.

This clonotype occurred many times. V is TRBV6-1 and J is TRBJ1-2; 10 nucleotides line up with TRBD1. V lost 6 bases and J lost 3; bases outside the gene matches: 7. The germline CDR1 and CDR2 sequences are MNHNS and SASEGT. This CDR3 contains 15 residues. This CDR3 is CASSQDRGRYYGYTF. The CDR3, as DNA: TGTGCCAGCAGCCAAGACAGGGGGCGGTACTATGGCTACACCTTC.

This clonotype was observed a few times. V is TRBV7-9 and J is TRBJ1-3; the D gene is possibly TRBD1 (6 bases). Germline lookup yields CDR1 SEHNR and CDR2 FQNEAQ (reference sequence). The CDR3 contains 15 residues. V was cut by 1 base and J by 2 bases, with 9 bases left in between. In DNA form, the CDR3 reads TGTGCCAGCAGCTTAGTCACAGGGACTGGAAACACCATATATTTT. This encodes CASSLVTGTGNTIYF.

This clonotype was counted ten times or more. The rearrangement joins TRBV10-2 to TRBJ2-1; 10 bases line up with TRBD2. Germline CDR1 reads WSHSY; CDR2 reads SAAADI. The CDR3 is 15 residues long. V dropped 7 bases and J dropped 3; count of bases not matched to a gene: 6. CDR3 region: CASTFGLAVYNEQFF. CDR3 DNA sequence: TGCGCCAGCACTTTCGGACTAGCGGTCTACAATGAGCAGTTCTTC.

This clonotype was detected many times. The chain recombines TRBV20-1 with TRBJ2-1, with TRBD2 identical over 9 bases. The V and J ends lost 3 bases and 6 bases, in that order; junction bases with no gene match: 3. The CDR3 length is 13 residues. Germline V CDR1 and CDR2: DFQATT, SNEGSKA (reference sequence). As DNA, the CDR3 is TGCAGTGCTAGGACTAGCGGAGTCAATGAGCAGTTCTTC. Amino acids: CSARTSGVNEQFF.

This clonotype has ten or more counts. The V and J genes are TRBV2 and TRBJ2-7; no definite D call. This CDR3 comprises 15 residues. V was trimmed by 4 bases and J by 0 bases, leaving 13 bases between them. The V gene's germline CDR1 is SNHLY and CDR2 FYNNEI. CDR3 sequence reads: CASSGAYTSSYEQYF. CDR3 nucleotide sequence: TGTGCCAGCAGTGGGGCATACACGAGCTCCTACGAGCAGTACTTC.

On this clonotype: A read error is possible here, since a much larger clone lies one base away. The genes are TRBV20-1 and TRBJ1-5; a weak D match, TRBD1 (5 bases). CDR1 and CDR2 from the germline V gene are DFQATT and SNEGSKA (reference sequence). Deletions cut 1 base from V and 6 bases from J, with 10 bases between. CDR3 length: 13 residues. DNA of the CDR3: TGCAGTGCTAGAGGCAGGGAGGGTCAGCCCCAGCATTTT. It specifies CSARGREGQPQHF.

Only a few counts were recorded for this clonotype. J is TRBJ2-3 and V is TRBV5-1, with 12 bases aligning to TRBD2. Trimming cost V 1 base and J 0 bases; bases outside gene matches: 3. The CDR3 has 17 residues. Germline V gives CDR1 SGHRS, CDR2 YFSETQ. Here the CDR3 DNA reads TGCGCCAGCAGCTTGTCTCTAGCGGGAGGGAGCACAGATACGCAGTATTTT. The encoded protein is CASSLSLAGGSTDTQYF.

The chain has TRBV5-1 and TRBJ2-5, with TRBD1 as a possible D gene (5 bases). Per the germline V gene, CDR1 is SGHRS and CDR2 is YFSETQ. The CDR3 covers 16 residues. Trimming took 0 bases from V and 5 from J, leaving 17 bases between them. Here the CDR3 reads CASSLESTRDGETQYF. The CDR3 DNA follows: TGCGCCAGCAGCTTGGAGAGCACCAGGGATGGGGAGACCCAGTACTTC.

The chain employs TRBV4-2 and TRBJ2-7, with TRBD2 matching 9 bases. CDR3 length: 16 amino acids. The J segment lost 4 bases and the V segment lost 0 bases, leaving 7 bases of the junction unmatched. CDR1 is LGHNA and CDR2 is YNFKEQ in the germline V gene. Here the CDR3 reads CASSQDSLAGTYEQYF. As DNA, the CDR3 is TGTGCCAGCAGCCAAGATTCCCTAGCGGGGACTTACGAGCAGTACTTC.

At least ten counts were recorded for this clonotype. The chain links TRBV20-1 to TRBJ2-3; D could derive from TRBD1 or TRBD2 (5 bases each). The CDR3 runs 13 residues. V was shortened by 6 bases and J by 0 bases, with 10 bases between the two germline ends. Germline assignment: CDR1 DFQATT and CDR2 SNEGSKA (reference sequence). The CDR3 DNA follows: TGCAGTGCCCCCGAGGGGAGCACAGATACGCAGTATTTT. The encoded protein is CSAPEGSTDTQYF.

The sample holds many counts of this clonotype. The CDR3 DNA sequence: TGCGCCAGCAGCTTGCGGACAGTCGGAAATGAGCAGTTCTTC. Translation gives CASSLRTVGNEQFF. The chain links TRBV5-1 to TRBJ2-1; perhaps TRBD1 as D (6 bases). Germline CDR1 SGHRS, CDR2 YFSETQ. Trimming cost V 1 base and J 7 bases, with 12 bases left between them. This CDR3 has 14 residues.